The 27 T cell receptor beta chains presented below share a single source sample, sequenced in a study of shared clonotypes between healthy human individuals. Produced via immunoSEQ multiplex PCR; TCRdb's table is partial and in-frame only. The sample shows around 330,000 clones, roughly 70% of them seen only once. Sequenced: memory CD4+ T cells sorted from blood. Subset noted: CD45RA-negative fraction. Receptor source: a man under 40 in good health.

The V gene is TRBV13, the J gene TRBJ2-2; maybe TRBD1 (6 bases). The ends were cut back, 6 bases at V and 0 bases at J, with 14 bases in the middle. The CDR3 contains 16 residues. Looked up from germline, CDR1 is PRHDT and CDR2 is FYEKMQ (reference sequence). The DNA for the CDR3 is TGTGCCAGCAGACTTACAGGGCCTTCGAACACCGGGGAGCTGTTTTTT. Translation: CASRLTGPSNTGELFF.

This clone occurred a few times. As DNA, the CDR3 is TGTGCCAGCAGTGAAGAGGGAAGGGGGCGGGGACAGCCCCAGCATTTT. Amino acids: CASSEEGRGRGQPQHF. V gene TRBV6-1 combines with J gene TRBJ1-5, with 7 positions matching TRBD1. Trimming cost V 1 base and J 7 bases; bases outside gene matches: 10. Germline CDR1 and CDR2: MNHNS and SASEGT. This CDR3 is built from 16 residues.

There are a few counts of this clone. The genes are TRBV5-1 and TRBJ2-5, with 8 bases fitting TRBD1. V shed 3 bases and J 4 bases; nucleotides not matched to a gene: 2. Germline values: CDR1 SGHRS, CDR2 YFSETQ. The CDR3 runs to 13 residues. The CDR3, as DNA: TGCGCCAGCAGCTCAGGGACAGGAGAGACCCAGTACTTC. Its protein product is CASSSGTGETQYF.

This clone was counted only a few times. CDR3 loop: CASSIGLRAYEQYF. The CDR3 nucleotides are TGTGCCAGTAGTATTGGGCTGCGGGCCTACGAGCAGTACTTC. The chain combines TRBV19 with TRBJ2-7; weak D call: TRBD2 (5 bases). Trimming shortened V by 3 bases and J by 2 bases, and 11 bases separated the two germline ends. From germline, CDR1 is LNHDA and CDR2 SQIVND (reference sequence). The CDR3 spans 14 residues.

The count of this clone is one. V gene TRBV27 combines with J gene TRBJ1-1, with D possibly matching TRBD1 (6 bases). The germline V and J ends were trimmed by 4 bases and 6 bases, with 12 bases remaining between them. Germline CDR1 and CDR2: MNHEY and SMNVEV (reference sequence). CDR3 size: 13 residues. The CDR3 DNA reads TGTGCCAGCAGTTCAGGGGCTGTCCCTGAAGCTTTCTTT. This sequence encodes CASSSGAVPEAFF.

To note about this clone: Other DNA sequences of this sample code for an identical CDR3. DNA for the CDR3: TGTGCCAGCAGTTCGGGGGGAAGTAATGAAAAACTGTTTTTT. This translates into CASSSGGSNEKLFF. V and J are TRBV28 and TRBJ1-4, with D possibly matching TRBD1 (5 bases). Per germline, CDR1 MDHEN and CDR2 SYDVKM. V lost 4 bases and J lost 4, with 10 bases in between. This CDR3 is built from 14 residues.

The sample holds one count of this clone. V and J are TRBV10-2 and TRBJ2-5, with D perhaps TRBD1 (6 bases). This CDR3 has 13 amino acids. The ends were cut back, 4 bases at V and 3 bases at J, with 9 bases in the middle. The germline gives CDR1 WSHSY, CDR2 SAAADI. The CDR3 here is CASSGTVEETQYF. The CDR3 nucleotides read TGCGCCAGCAGTGGGACAGTGGAAGAGACCCAGTACTTC.

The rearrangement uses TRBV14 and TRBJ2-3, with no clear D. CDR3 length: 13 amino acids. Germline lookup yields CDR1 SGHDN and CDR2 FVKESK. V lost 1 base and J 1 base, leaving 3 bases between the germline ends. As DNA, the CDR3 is TGTGCCAGCAGCCAAGGACGCACAGATACGCAGTATTTT. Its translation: CASSQGRTDTQYF.

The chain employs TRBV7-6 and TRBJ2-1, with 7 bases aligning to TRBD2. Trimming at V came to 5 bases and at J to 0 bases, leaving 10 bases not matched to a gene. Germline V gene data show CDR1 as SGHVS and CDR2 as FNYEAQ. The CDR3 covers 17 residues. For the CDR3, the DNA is TGTGCCAGCAGCGAACGTCTAGCGGCCAGCTCCTACAATGAGCAGTTCTTC. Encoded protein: CASSERLAASSYNEQFF.

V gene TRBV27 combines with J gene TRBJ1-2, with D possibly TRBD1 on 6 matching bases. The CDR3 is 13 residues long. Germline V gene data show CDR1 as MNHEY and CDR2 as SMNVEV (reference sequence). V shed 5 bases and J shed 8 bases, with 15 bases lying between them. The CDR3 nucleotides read TGTGCCAGCAGTGAGAGGGACACGGACGGCTACACCTTC. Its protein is CASSERDTDGYTF.

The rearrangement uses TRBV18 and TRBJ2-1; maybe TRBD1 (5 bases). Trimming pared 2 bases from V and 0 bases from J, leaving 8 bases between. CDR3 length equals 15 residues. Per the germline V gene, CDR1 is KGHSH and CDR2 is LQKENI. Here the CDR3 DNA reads TGTGCCAGCTCACCAACGACAGCCTCCTACAATGAGCAGTTCTTC. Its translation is CASSPTTASYNEQFF.

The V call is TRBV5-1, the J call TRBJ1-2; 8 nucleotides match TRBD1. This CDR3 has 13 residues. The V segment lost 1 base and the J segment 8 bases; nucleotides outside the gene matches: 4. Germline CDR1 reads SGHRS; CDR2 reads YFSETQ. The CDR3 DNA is TGCGCCAGCAGCTTGCAGGGGGCGGAAGGCTACACCTTC. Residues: CASSLQGAEGYTF.

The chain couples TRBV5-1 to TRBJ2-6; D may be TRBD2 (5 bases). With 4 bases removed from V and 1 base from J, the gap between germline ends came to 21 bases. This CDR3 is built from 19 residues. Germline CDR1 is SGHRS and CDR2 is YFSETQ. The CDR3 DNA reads TGCGCCAGCAGCCCTAACTTAAAAGGACTGGCATCTGGGGCCAACGTCCTGACTTTC. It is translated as CASSPNLKGLASGANVLTF.

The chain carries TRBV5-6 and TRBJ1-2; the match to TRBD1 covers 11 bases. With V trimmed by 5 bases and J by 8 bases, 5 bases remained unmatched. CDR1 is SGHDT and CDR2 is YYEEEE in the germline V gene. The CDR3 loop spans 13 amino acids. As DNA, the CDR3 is TGTGCCAGCAGGGACAGGGGGCGCGGGGGCTACACCTTC. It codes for CASRDRGRGGYTF.

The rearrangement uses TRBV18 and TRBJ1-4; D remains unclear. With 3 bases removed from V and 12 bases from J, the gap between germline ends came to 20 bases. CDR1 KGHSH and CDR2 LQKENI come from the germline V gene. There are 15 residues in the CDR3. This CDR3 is CASSPLVVSEEELFF. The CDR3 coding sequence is TGTGCCAGCTCACCCCTTGTAGTTTCTGAGGAGGAACTGTTTTTT. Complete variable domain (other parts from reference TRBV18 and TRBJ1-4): NAGVMQNPRHLVRRRGQEARLRCSPMKGHSHVYWYRQLPEEGLKFMVYLQKENIIDESGMPKERFSAEFPKEGPSILRIQQVVRGDSAAYFCASSPLVVSEEELFFGSGTQLSVL.

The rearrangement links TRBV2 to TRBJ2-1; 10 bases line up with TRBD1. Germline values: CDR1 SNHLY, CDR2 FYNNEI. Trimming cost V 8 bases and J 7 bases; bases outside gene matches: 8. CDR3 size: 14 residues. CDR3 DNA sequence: TGTGCCAGCCGGTCGGGACAGGGGCGTAATGAGCAGTTCTTC. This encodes CASRSGQGRNEQFF.

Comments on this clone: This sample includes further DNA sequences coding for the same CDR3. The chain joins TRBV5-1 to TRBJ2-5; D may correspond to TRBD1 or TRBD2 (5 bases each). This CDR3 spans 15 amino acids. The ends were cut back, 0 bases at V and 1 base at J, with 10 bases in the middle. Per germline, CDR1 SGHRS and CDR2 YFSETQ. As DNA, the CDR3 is TGCGCCAGCAGCTTGGCGGGGACGAGCCAAGAGACCCAGTACTTC. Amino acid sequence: CASSLAGTSQETQYF.

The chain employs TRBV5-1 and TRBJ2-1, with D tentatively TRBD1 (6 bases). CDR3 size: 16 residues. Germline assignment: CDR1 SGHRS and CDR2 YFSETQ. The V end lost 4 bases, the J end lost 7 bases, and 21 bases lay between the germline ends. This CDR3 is CASSTDPGAGRNEQFF. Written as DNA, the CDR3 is TGCGCCAGCAGCACGGATCCAGGGGCAGGTCGGAATGAGCAGTTCTTC.

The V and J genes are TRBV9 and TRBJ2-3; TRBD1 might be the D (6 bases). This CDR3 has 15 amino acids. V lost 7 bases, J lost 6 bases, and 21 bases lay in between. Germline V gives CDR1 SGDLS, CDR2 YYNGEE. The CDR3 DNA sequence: TGTGCCAGCGCTTTAATCGGGACATTCGACGATACGCAGTATTTT. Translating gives CASALIGTFDDTQYF.

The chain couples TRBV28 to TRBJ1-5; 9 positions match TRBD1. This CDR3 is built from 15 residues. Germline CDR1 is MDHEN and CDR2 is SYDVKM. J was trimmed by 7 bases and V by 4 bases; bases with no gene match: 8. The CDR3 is CASSSPGTGTQPQHF. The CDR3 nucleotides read TGTGCCAGCAGTTCTCCCGGGACAGGGACCCAGCCCCAGCATTTT.

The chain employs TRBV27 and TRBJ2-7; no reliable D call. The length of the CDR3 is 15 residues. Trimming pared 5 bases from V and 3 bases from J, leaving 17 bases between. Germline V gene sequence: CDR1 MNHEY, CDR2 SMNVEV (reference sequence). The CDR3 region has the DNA TGTGCCAGCAGTCCGCGAGCAGGACCCGACTACGAGCAGTACTTC. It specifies CASSPRAGPDYEQYF.

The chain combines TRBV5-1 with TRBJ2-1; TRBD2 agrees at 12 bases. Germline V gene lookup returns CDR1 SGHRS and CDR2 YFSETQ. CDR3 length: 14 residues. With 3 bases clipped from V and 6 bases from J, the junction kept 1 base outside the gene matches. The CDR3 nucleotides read TGCGCCAGCAGCTCGACTAGCGGGAGCAATGAGCAGTTCTTC. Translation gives CASSSTSGSNEQFF.

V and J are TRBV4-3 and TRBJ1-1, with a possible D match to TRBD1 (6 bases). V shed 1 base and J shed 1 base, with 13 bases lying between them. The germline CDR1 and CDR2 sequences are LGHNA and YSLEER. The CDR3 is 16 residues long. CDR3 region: CASSQALQGTNTEAFF. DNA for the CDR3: TGCGCCAGCAGCCAAGCCCTCCAGGGGACGAACACTGAAGCTTTCTTT.

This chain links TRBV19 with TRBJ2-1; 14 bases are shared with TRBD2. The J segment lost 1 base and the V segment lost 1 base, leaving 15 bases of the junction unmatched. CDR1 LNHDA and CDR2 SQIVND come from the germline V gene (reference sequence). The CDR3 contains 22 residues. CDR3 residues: CASSIAVGSGLAGVNSYNEQFF. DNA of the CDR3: TGTGCCAGTAGTATAGCGGTCGGATCGGGACTAGCGGGAGTCAATTCCTACAATGAGCAGTTCTTC.

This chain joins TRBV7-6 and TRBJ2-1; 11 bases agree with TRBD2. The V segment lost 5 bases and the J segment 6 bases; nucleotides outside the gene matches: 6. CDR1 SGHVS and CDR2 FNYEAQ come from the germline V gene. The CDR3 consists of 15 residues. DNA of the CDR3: TGTGCCAGCAGCCATCTAGCGGGAGGCTCCAATGAGCAGTTCTTC. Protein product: CASSHLAGGSNEQFF.

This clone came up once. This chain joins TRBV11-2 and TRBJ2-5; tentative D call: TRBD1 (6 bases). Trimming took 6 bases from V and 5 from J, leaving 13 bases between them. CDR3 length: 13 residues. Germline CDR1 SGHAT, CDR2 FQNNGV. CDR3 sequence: CASRSQGRETQYF. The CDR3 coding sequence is TGTGCCAGCAGAAGTCAGGGGCGGGAGACCCAGTACTTC. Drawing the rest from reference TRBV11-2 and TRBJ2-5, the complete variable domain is EAGVAQSPRYKIIEKRQSVAFWCNPISGHATLYWYQQILGQGPKLLIQFQNNGVVDDSQLPKDRFSAERLKGVDSTLKIQPAKLEDSAVYLCASRSQGRETQYFGPGTRLLVL.

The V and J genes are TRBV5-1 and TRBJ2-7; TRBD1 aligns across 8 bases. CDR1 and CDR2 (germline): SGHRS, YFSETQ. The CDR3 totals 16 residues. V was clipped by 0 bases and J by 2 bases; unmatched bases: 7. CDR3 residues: CASSLGQGTGTYEQYF. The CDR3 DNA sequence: TGCGCCAGCAGCTTGGGCCAAGGGACAGGAACCTACGAGCAGTACTTC.